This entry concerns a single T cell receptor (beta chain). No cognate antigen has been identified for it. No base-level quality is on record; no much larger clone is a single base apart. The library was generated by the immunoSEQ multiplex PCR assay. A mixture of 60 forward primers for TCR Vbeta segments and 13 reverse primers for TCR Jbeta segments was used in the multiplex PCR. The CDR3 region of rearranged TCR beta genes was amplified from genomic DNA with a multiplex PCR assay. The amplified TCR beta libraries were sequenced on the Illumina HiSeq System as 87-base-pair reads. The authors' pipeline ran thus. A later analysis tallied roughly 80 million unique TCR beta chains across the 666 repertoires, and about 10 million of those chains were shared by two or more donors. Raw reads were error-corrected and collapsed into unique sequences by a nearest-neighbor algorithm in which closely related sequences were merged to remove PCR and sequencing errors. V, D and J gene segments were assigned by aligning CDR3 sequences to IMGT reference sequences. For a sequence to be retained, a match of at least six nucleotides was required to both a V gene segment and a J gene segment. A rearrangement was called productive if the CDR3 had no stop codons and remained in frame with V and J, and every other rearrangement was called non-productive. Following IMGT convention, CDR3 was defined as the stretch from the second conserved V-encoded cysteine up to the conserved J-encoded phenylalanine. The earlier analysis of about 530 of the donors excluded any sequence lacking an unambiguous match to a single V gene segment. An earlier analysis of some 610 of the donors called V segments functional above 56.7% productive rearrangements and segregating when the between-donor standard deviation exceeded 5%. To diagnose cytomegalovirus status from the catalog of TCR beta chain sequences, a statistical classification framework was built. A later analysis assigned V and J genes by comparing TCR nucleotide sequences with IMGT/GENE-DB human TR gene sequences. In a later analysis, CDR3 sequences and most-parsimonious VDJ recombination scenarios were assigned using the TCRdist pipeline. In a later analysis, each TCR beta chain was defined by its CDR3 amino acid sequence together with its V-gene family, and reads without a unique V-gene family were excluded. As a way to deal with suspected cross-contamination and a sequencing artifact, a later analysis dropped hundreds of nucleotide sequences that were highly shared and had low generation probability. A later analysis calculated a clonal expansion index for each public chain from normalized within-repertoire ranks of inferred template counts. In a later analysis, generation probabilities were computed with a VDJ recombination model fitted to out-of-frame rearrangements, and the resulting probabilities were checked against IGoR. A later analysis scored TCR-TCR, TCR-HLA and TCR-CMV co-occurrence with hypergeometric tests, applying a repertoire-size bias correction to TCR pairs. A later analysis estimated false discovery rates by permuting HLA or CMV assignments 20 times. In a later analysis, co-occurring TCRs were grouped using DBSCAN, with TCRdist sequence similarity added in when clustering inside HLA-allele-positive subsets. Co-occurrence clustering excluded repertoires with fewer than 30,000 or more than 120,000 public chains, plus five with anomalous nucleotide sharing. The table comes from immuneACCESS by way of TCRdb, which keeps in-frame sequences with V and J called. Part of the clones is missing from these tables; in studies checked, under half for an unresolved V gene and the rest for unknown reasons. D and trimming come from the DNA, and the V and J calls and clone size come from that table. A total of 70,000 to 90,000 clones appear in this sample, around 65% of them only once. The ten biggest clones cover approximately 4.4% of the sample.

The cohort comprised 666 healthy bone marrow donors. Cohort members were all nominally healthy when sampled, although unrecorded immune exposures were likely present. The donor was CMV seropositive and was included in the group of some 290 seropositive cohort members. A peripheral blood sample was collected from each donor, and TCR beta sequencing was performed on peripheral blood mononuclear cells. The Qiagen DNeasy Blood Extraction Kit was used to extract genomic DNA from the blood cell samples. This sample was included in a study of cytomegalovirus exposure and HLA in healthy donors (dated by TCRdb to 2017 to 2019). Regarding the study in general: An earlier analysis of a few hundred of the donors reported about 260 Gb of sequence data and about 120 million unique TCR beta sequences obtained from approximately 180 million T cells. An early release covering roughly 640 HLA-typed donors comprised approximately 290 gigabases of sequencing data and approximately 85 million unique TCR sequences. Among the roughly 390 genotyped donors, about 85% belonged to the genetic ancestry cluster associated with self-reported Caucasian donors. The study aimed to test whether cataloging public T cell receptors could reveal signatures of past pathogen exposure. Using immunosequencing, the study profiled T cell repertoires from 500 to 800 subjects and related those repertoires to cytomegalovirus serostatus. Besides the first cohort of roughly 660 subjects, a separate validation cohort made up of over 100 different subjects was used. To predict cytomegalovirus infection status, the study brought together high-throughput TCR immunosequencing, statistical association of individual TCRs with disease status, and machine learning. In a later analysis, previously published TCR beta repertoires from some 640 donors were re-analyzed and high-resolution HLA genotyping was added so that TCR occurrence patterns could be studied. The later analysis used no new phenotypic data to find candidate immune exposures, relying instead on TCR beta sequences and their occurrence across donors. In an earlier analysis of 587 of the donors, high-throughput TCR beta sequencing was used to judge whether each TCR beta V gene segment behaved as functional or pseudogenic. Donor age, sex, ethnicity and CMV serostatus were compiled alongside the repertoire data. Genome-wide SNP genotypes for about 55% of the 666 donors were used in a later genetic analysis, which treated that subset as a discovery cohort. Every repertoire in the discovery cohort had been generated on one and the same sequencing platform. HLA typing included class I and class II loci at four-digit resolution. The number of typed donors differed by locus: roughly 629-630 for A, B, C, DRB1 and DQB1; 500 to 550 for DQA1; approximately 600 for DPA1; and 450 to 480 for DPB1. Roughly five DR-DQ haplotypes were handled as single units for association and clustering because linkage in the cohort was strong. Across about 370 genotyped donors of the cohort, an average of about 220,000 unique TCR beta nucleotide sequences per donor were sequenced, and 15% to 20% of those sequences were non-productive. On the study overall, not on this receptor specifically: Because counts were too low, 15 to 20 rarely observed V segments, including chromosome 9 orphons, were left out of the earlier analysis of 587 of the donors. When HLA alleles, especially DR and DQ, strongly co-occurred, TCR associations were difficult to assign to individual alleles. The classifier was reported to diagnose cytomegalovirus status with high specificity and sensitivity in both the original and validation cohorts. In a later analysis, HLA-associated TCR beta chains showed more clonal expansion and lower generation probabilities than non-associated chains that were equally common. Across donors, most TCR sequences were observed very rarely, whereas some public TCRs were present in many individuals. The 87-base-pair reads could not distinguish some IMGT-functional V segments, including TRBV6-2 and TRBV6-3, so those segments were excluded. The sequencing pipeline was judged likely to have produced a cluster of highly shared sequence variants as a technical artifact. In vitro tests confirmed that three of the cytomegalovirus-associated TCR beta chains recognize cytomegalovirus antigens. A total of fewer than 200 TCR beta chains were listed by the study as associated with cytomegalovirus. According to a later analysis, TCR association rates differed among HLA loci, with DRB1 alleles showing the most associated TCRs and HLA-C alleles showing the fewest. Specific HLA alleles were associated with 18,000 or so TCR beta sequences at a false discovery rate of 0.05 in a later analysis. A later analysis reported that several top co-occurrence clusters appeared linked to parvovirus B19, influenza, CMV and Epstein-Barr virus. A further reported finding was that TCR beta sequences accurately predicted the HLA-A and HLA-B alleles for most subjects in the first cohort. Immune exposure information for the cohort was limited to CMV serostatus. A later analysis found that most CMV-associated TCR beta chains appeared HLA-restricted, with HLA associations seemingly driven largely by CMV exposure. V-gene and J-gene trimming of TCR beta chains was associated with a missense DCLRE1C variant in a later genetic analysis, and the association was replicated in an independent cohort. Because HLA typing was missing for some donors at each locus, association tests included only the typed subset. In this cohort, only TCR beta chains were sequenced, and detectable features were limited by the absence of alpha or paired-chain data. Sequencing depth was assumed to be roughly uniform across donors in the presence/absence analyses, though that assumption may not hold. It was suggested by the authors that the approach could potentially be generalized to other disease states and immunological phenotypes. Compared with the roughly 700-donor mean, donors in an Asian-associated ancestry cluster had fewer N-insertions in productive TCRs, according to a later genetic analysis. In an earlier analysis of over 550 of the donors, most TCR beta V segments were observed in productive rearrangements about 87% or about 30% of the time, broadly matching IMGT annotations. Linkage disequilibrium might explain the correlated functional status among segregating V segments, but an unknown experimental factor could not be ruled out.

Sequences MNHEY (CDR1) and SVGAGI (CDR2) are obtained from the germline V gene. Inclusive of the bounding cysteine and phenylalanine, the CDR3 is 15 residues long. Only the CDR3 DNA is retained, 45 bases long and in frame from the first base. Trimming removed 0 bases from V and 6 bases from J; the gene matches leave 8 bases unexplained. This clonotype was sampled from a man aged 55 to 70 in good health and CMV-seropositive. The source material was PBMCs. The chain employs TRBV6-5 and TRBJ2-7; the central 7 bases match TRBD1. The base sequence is TGTGCCAGCAGTTACTCGATCCGAAGGGACAGCGAGCAGTACTTC. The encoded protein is CASSYSIRRDSEQYF.